The 27 T cell receptor beta chains given below trace back to one sample, sequenced in a study of blood T cell repertoires in COVID-19. Data came from immunoSEQ multiplex PCR; TCRdb stores just in-frame clones and leaves some out. The table has over 45,000 clones, roughly 77% seen once; the top ten hold roughly a fifth. Input material: peripheral blood. The receptors derive from a human donor with active or convalescent COVID-19. The donor label of this sample is uncertain.

The chain employs TRBV2 and TRBJ1-1; D is unresolved. V lost 1 base to trimming and J lost 1 base, with 7 bases between them. The CDR3 has 14 residues. Germline V lookup: CDR1 SNHLY, CDR2 FYNNEI. Here the CDR3 reads CASSEESRNTEAFF. CDR3 nucleotide sequence: TGTGCCAGCAGTGAAGAATCCCGGAACACTGAAGCTTTCTTT.

The rearrangement joins TRBV3-1 (or the pseudogene TRBV3-2) to TRBJ2-3; D remains unclear. Germline V CDR1 and CDR2: LGHDT, YNNKEL (reference sequence). The CDR3 length is 14 residues. V lost 1 base, J lost 0 bases, and 5 bases lay in between. Here the CDR3 DNA reads TGTGCCAGCAGCCAAGGGGCTAGCACAGATACGCAGTATTTT. The encoded protein is CASSQGASTDTQYF.

The chain couples TRBV5-1 to TRBJ2-3; D might be TRBD1 (5 bases). CDR3 length: 18 amino acids. Looked up from germline, CDR1 is SGHRS and CDR2 is YFSETQ. Trimming removed 7 bases at V and 1 base at J, with 25 bases between. This CDR3 is CASSLGQGRPRGTDTQYF. The CDR3 bases are TGCGCCAGCTCACTTGGGCAGGGCCGACCCCGGGGCACAGATACGCAGTATTTT.

V is TRBV5-6 and J is TRBJ2-1, with TRBD1 identical over 10 bases. V lost 4 bases, J lost 4 bases, and 5 bases stayed unmatched. The CDR3 length is 15 residues. The V gene's germline CDR1 is SGHDT and CDR2 YYEEEE. The CDR3 nucleotides are TGTGCCAGCAGCACGGGACAGGGGAGTTACAATGAGCAGTTCTTC. It is translated as CASSTGQGSYNEQFF. Looking up the rest from reference TRBV5-6 and TRBJ2-1 gives the full variable domain: DAGVTQSPTHLIKTRGQQVTLRCSPKSGHDTVSWYQQALGQGPQFIFQYYEEEERQRGNFPDRFSGHQFPNYSSELNVNALLLGDSALYLCASSTGQGSYNEQFFGPGTRLTVL.

V and J are TRBV6-6 and TRBJ2-1, with D tentatively TRBD2 (6 bases). The CDR3 totals 13 residues. V was trimmed by 5 bases and J by 8 bases, leaving 13 bases between them. From germline, CDR1 is MNHNY and CDR2 SVGAGI (reference sequence). The CDR3 DNA is TGTGCCAGCAGTCCCCGCGGGGACGATGAGCAGTTCTTC. It codes for CASSPRGDDEQFF.

The chain combines TRBV18 with TRBJ2-7, with TRBD2 as a possible D gene (5 bases). Trimming took 7 bases from V and 4 from J, leaving 20 bases between them. The CDR3 spans 15 residues. Per germline, CDR1 KGHSH and CDR2 LQKENI. CDR3 coding DNA: TGTGCCAGCTACGGAACCTCGGGAAGCAATTACGAGCAGTACTTC. It codes for CASYGTSGSNYEQYF.

The chain joins TRBV11-2 to TRBJ2-1, with 10 bases that match TRBD2. V lost 4 bases to trimming and J lost 5 bases; unmatched junction nucleotides: 8. Germline CDR1 is SGHAT and CDR2 is FQNNGV. The CDR3 loop spans 16 amino acids. The CDR3 is CASSSISGRAHNEQFF. CDR3 coding DNA: TGTGCCAGCAGCTCCATCAGCGGGAGGGCTCACAATGAGCAGTTCTTC.

This clone came up once. The rearrangement uses TRBV6-2 or TRBV6-3 and TRBJ1-5, with TRBD1 matching over 8 bases. This CDR3 region has 17 residues. Germline values: CDR1 MNHEY, CDR2 SVGEGT. V lost 4 bases and J lost 3; bases outside the gene matches: 11. The CDR3, as DNA: TGTGCCAGCAGTTCCCTGGACAGGGTACGTTCCAATCAGCCCCAGCATTTT. It translates to CASSSLDRVRSNQPQHF.

V usage is TRBV7-2 and J usage is TRBJ2-7, with 9 bases lining up with TRBD2. Trimming cost V 1 base and J 3 bases; bases outside gene matches: 4. Germline CDR1 and CDR2: SGHTA and FQGNSA. The CDR3 spans 15 residues. For the CDR3, the DNA is TGTGCCAGCAGCTTAGGGACTAGCGCAAACTACGAGCAGTACTTC. As protein: CASSLGTSANYEQYF. Combining the CDR3 with reference TRBV7-2 and TRBJ2-7 gives the whole variable domain GAGVSQSPSNKVTEKGKDVELRCDPISGHTALYWYRQSLGQGLEFLIYFQGNSAPDKSGLPSDRFSAERTGGSVSTLTIQRTQQEDSAVYLCASSLGTSANYEQYFGPGTRLTVT.

The chain combines TRBV10-3 with TRBJ1-5, with 9 bases matching TRBD1. V lost 5 bases, J lost 8 bases, and 7 bases stayed unmatched. Looked up from germline, CDR1 is ENHRY and CDR2 is SYGVKD. The length of the CDR3 is 14 residues. The CDR3 loop reads CAISLGQGTEPQHF. In DNA, the CDR3 is TGTGCCATCAGTTTAGGACAGGGGACGGAGCCCCAGCATTTT.

This chain joins TRBV5-4 and TRBJ2-1, with 10 bases matching TRBD2. The CDR3 has 14 amino acids. V shed 4 bases, J shed 13 bases, and the junction held 11 bases outside the gene matches. Germline CDR1 SGHNT, CDR2 YYREEE (reference sequence). The CDR3 DNA reads TGTGCCAGCAGCGCTTCCGCCTTAGCGGGAGGCCAGTTCTTC. This sequence encodes CASSASALAGGQFF.

The chain uses TRBV5-1 and TRBJ2-3; 13 bases are a match to TRBD2. The J segment lost 6 bases and the V segment lost 4 bases, leaving 5 bases of the junction unmatched. Germline CDR1 SGHRS, CDR2 YFSETQ. The length of the CDR3 is 15 residues. This CDR3 reads CASSLGTSGTDTQYF. CDR3 coding DNA: TGCGCCAGCAGCCTCGGGACTAGCGGGACCGATACGCAGTATTTT.

This clone was counted only a few times. The chain combines TRBV5-5 with TRBJ1-3, with unresolved D. The CDR3 is 12 residues long. Deletions cut 0 bases from V and 16 bases from J, with 14 bases between. Germline CDR1 reads SGHKS; CDR2 reads YYEKEE (reference sequence). In nucleotides, the CDR3 is TGTGCCAGCAGCTTGGAAGCAGGTTCTTCGTATTTT. Translating it yields CASSLEAGSSYF. The entire variable domain, with the rest obtained from reference TRBV5-5 and TRBJ1-3, is as follows: DAGVTQSPTHLIKTRGQQVTLRCSPISGHKSVSWYQQVLGQGPQFIFQYYEKEERGRGNFPDRFSARQFPNYSSELNVNALLLGDSALYLCASSLEAGSSYFGEGSWLTVV.

This clone showed up just once. V usage is TRBV6-2 or TRBV6-3 and J usage is TRBJ1-2; TRBD1 matches at 9 bases. Germline V gives CDR1 MNHEY, CDR2 SVGEGT. The V segment lost 6 bases and the J segment 5 bases; nucleotides outside the gene matches: 13. The length of the CDR3 is 16 residues. This CDR3 reads CASSAPGQGREYGYTF. The CDR3 DNA follows: TGTGCCAGCAGCGCGCCGGGACAGGGAAGAGAATATGGCTACACCTTC.

In DNA form, the CDR3 reads TGTGCCAGCAGTTTATCGACTAGCGGGAGGTCAGATACGCAGTATTTT. It is translated as CASSLSTSGRSDTQYF. The V gene is TRBV27, the J gene TRBJ2-3; 13 bases line up with TRBD2. The CDR3 covers 16 residues. V gave up 0 bases and J gave up 4 bases; unmatched junction bases: 1. The germline V gene encodes CDR1 MNHEY and CDR2 SMNVEV (reference sequence).

This clone was seen a single time. The V gene is TRBV28, the J gene TRBJ2-6, with D maybe TRBD2 (6 bases). Per germline, CDR1 MDHEN and CDR2 SYDVKM. The V end was cut by 7 bases, the J end by 2 bases, with 12 bases between. The CDR3 is 15 residues long. DNA of the CDR3: TGTGCCAGCAATTCCGGGGAGGCTGGGGCCAACGTCCTGACTTTC. This encodes CASNSGEAGANVLTF.

The rearrangement joins TRBV5-1 to TRBJ1-1; no clear D gene. Per germline, CDR1 SGHRS and CDR2 YFSETQ. CDR3 size: 13 residues. V was shortened by 7 bases and J by 4 bases, with 14 bases between the two germline ends. The CDR3 reads CASQSSGFTEAFF. The CDR3 region has the DNA TGCGCCAGCCAATCATCAGGTTTCACTGAAGCTTTCTTT.

This clone occurred a few times. The rearrangement uses TRBV7-9 and TRBJ1-1; 7 nucleotides line up with TRBD1. V was clipped by 0 bases and J by 3 bases; unmatched bases: 4. Germline V CDR1 and CDR2: SEHNR, FQNEAQ (reference sequence). This CDR3 contains 15 residues. The CDR3 bases are TGTGCCAGCAGCTTAGCGAGGGGACAGCACACTGAAGCTTTCTTT. This sequence encodes CASSLARGQHTEAFF.

This chain connects TRBV2 to TRBJ1-5; D is ambiguous. With 4 bases removed from V and 0 bases from J, the gap between germline ends came to 10 bases. Germline loops: CDR1 SNHLY, CDR2 FYNNEI. This CDR3 has 15 amino acids. This chain's CDR3 is CASSGSVDSNQPQHF. DNA for the CDR3: TGTGCCAGCAGTGGGTCAGTTGATAGCAATCAGCCCCAGCATTTT.

The rearrangement joins TRBV29-1 to TRBJ1-2; possibly TRBD1 for D (5 bases). This CDR3 has 13 amino acids. CDR1 and CDR2 from the germline V gene are SQVTM and ANQGSEA. Trimming removed 3 bases at V and 6 bases at J, with 14 bases between. CDR3 DNA sequence: TGCAGCGTTGATCGGGGGGACCTCCATGGCTACACCTTC. It yields the protein CSVDRGDLHGYTF.

The chain carries TRBV19 and TRBJ1-2; D is undetermined. The CDR3 has 12 amino acids. Per the germline V gene, CDR1 is LNHDA and CDR2 is SQIVND (reference sequence). Between the trimmed V and J ends, which lost 3 bases and 8 bases, there was a span of 10 bases. The CDR3 spells CASSIRPGGYTF. CDR3 DNA: TGTGCCAGTAGTATCAGGCCGGGGGGCTACACCTTC.

This clone was seen once. The rearrangement links TRBV7-3 to TRBJ2-1, with D possibly TRBD1 on 6 matching bases. The CDR3 contains 14 residues. Looked up from germline, CDR1 is SGHTA and CDR2 is FQGTGA. The V and J ends lost 5 bases and 7 bases respectively, with 15 bases between them. In nucleotides, the CDR3 is TGTGCCAGCAGCCGCACGTACAGGGAGAATGAGCAGTTCTTC. It yields the protein CASSRTYRENEQFF.

This clone was detected once. This chain joins TRBV7-2 and TRBJ1-1; no clear D. The germline V gene encodes CDR1 SGHTA and CDR2 FQGNSA. V lost 4 bases to trimming and J lost 0 bases, with 9 bases between them. The CDR3 is 14 residues long. The CDR3 spells CASSSRALNTEAFF. The CDR3 DNA reads as TGTGCCAGCAGCTCGAGGGCCCTGAACACTGAAGCTTTCTTT.

This clone has only one observation. The chain carries TRBV30 and TRBJ1-2; possibly TRBD1 for D (5 bases). The V gene's germline CDR1 is GTSNPN and CDR2 SVGIG (reference sequence). Trimming cost V 3 bases and J 4 bases, with 9 bases left between them. CDR3 size: 12 residues. The CDR3 nucleotides are TGTGCCTGGAGAGGGGTCGGCTATGGCTACACCTTC. Protein sequence: CAWRGVGYGYTF.

This clone turned up a few times. This chain uses TRBV20-1 with TRBJ2-1; 7 positions match TRBD2. There are 11 residues in the CDR3. The V gene's germline CDR1 is DFQATT and CDR2 SNEGSKA (reference sequence). The chain's CDR3 is CRISSGHEQFF. DNA for the CDR3: TGCCGCATCAGTAGCGGGCATGAGCAGTTCTTC.

The CDR3 bases are TGCGCCAGCAGTGTCGGGGGGCTTGCGAACAATGAGCAGTTCTTC. Protein product: CASSVGGLANNEQFF. The chain couples TRBV10-1 to TRBJ2-1, with D maybe TRBD2 (7 bases). This CDR3 comprises 15 residues. Germline CDR1 and CDR2: WNHNN and SYGVQD (reference sequence). V lost 4 bases and J lost 5, with 15 bases in between.

The genes are TRBV2 and TRBJ2-5; 10 nucleotides match TRBD1. With 3 bases clipped from V and 5 bases from J, the junction kept 9 bases outside the gene matches. The germline V gene encodes CDR1 SNHLY and CDR2 FYNNEI. The CDR3 contains 16 residues. CDR3 DNA sequence: TGTGCCAGCAGTGATCCGGGGACAGGGGCGGAGGAGACCCAGTACTTC. This translates into CASSDPGTGAEETQYF.